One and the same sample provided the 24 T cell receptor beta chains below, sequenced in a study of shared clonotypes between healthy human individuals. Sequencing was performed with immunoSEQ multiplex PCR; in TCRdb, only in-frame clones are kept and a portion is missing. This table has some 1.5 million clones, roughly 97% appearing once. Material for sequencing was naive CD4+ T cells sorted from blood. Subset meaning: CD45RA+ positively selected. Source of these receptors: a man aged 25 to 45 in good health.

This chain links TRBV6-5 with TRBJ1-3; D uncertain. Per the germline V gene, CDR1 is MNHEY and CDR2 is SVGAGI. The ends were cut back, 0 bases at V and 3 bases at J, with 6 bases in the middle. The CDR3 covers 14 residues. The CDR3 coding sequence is TGTGCCAGCAGTTACTCGATTCTTGGAAACACCATATATTTT. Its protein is CASSYSILGNTIYF.

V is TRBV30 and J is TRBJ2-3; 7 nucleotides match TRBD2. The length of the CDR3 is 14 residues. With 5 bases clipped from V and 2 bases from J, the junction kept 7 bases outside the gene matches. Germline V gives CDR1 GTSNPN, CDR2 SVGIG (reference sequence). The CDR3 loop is CAWARGDFTDTQYF. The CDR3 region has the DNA TGTGCCTGGGCCCGGGGGGATTTCACAGATACGCAGTATTTT.

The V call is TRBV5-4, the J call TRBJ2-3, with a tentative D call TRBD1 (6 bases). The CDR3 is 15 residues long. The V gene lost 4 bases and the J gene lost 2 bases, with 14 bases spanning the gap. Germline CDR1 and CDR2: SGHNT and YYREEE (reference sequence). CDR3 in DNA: TGTGCCAGCAGCGCTGGGACACGTAACACAGATACGCAGTATTTT. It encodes CASSAGTRNTDTQYF.

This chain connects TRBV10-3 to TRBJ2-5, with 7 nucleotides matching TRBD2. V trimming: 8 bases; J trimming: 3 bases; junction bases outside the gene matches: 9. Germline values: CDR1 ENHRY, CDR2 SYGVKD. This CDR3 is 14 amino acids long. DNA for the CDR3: TGTGCCATCCGATCCGACCGGGGGGAAGAGACCCAGTACTTC. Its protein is CAIRSDRGEETQYF.

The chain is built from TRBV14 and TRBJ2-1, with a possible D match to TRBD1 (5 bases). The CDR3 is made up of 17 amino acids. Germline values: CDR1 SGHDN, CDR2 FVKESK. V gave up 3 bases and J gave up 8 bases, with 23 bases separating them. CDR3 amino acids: CASSHLPHRTDSYEQFF. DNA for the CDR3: TGTGCCAGCAGCCATCTCCCCCACAGGACCGACAGCTATGAGCAGTTCTTC. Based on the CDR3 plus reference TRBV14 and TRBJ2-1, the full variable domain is EAGVTQFPSHSVIEKGQTVTLRCDPISGHDNLYWYRRVMGKEIKFLLHFVKESKQDESGMPNNRFLAERTGGTYSTLKVQPAELEDSGVYFCASSHLPHRTDSYEQFFGPGTRLTVL.

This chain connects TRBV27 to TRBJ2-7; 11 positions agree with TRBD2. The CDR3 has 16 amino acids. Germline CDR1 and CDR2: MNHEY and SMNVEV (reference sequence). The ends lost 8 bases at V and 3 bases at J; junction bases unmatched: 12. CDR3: CASVSLTSGKFYEQYF. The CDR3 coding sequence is TGTGCCAGCGTATCGTTGACTAGCGGGAAGTTCTACGAGCAGTACTTC.

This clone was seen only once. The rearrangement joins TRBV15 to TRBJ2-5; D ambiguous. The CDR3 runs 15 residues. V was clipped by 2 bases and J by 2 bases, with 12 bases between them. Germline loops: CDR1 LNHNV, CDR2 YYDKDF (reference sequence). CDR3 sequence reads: CATSRNPALQETQYF. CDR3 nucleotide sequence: TGTGCCACCAGCAGAAATCCGGCCCTACAAGAGACCCAGTACTTC.

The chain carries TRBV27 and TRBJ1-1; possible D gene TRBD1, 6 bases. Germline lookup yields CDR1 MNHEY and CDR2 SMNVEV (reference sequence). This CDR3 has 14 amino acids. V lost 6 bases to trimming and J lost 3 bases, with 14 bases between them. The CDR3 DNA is TGTGCCAGCAGGGGGGTCAAGGGGGACACTGAAGCTTTCTTT. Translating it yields CASRGVKGDTEAFF.

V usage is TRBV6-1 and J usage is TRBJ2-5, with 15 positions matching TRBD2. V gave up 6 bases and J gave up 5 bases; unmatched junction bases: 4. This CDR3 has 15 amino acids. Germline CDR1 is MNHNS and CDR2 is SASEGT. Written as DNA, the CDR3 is TGTGCCAGCAGCGGACTAGCGGGAGGGTATGAGACCCAGTACTTC. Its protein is CASSGLAGGYETQYF.

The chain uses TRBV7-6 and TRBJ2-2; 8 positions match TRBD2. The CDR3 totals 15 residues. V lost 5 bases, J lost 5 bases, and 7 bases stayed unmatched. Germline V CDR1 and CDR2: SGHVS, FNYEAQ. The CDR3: CASSPRGGKTGELFF. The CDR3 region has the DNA TGTGCCAGCAGCCCCCGGGGGGGAAAAACCGGGGAGCTGTTTTTT.

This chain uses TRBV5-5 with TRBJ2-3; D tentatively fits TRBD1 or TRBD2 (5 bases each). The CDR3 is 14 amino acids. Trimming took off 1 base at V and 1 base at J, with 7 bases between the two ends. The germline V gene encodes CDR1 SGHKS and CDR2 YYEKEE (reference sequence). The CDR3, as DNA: TGTGCCAGCAGCTTGTCGGGACGCACAGATACGCAGTATTTT. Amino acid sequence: CASSLSGRTDTQYF. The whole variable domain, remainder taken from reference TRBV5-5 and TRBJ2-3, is DAGVTQSPTHLIKTRGQQVTLRCSPISGHKSVSWYQQVLGQGPQFIFQYYEKEERGRGNFPDRFSARQFPNYSSELNVNALLLGDSALYLCASSLSGRTDTQYFGPGTRLTVL.

This chain's CDR3 is CATSSSGRGSGELFF. The CDR3, as DNA: TGTGCCACCAGCAGCAGCGGGAGGGGCTCCGGGGAGCTGTTTTTT. V and J are TRBV15 and TRBJ2-2, with 10 bases aligning to TRBD2. V gave up 3 bases and J gave up 6 bases; unmatched junction bases: 4. There are 15 residues in the CDR3. CDR1 is LNHNV and CDR2 is YYDKDF in the germline V gene (reference sequence).

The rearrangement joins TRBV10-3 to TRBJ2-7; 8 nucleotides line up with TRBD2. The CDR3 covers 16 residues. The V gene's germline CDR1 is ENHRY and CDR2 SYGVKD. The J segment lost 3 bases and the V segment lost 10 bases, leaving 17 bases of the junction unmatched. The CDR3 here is CATRRGGQDAVYEQYF. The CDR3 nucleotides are TGTGCCACCCGCCGGGGGGGGCAGGACGCAGTCTACGAGCAGTACTTC.

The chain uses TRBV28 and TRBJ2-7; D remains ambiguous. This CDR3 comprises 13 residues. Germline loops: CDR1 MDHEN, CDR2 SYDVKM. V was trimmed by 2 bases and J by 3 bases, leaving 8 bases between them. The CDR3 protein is CASSLRVGYEQYF. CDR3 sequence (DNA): TGTGCCAGCAGTTTACGGGTTGGCTACGAGCAGTACTTC. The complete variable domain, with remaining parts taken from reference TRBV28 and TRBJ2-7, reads DVKVTQSSRYLVKRTGEKVFLECVQDMDHENMFWYRQDPGLGLRLIYFSYDVKMKEKGDIPEGYSVSREKKERFSLILESASTNQTSMYLCASSLRVGYEQYFGPGTRLTVT.

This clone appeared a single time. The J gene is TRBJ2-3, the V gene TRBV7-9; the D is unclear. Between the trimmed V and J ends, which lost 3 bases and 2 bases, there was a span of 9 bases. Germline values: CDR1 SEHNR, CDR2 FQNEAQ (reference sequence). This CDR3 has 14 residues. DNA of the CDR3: TGTGCCAGCAGCTTGGGCAGTACCACAGATACGCAGTATTTT. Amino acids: CASSLGSTTDTQYF.

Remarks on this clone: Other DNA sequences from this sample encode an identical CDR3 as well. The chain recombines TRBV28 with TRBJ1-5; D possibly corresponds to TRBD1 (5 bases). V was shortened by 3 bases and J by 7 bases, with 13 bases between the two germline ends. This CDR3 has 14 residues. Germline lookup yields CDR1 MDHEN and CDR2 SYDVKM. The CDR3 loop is CASSFGQGGQPQHF. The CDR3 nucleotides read TGTGCCAGCAGTTTTGGGCAGGGAGGCCAGCCCCAGCATTTT.

CDR3 sequence (DNA): TGTGCCAGCAGTTTATCCCGAGGACACGGGGAGCTGTTTTTT. It codes for CASSLSRGHGELFF. The chain is built from TRBV27 and TRBJ2-2; perhaps TRBD1 as D (5 bases). The CDR3 spans 14 residues. Germline values: CDR1 MNHEY, CDR2 SMNVEV (reference sequence). The V and J ends lost 0 bases and 7 bases respectively, with 9 bases between them.

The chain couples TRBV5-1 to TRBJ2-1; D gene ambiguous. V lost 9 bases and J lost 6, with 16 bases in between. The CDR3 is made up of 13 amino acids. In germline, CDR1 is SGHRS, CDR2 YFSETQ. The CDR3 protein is CATSGSNLNEQFF. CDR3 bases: TGCGCCACCTCTGGGTCTAACCTCAATGAGCAGTTCTTC.

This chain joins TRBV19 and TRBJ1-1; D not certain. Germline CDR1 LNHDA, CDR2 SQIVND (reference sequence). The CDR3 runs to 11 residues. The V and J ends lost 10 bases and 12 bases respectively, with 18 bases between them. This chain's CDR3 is CATRRSGRPFF. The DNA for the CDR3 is TGTGCCACTCGGAGATCCGGACGCCCTTTCTTT.

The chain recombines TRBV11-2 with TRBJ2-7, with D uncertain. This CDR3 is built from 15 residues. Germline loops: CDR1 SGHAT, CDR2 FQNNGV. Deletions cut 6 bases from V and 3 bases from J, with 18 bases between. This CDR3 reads CASRQQTLPIYEQYF. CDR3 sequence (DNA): TGTGCCAGCAGACAACAGACTCTCCCCATCTACGAGCAGTACTTC.

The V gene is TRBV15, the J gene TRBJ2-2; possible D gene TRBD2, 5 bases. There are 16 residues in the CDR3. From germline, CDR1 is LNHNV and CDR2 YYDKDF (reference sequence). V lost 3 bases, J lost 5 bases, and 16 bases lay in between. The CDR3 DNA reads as TGTGCCACCAGCAGGGGGAGTACCTCATTAACCGGGGAGCTGTTTTTT. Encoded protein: CATSRGSTSLTGELFF.

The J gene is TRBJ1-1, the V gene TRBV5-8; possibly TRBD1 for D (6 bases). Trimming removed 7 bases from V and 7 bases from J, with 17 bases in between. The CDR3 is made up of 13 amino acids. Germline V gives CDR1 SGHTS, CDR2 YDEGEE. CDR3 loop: CASGADSAHEAFF. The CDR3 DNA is TGTGCCAGCGGCGCGGACAGCGCTCATGAAGCTTTCTTT.

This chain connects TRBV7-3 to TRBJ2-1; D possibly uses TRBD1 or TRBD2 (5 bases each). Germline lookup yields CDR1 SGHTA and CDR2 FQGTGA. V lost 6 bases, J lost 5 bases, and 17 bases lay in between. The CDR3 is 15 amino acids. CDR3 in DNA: TGTGCCAGCAGGCCACCGGGGACGAGAAACAATGAGCAGTTCTTC. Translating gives CASRPPGTRNNEQFF.

CDR3 amino acids: CASSPPILAGELFF. For the CDR3, the DNA is TGTGCCAGCAGCCCCCCAATCCTCGCCGGGGAGCTGTTTTTT. The chain recombines TRBV16 with TRBJ2-2, with unresolved D. This CDR3 is 14 amino acids long. The V gene lost 4 bases and the J gene lost 6 bases, with 12 bases spanning the gap. CDR1 KGHSY and CDR2 FQNENV come from the germline V gene.